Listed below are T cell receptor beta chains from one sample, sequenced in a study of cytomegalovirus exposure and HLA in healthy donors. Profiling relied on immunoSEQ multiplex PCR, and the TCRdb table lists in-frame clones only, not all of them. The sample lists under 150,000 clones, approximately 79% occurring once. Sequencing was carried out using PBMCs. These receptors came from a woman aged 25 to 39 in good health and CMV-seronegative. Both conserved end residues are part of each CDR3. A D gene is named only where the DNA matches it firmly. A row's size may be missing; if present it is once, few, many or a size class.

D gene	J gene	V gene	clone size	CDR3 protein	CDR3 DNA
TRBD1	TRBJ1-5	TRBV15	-	CATSGQGAQPQHF	TGTGCCACCAGCGGGCAGGGGGCACAGCCCCAGCATTTT
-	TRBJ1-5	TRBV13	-	CASSLGRDINQPQHF	TGTGCCAGCAGCTTAGGCCGGGACATAAATCAGCCCCAGCATTTT
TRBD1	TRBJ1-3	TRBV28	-	CASSFHGQEDTIYF	TGTGCCAGCAGTTTCCACGGACAGGAGGACACCATATATTTT
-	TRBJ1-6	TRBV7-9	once	CASSLVGTQRSPLHF	TGTGCCAGCAGCTTAGTTGGGACACAGCGTTCACCCCTCCACTTT
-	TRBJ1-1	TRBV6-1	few	CASSLGQPDTEAFF	TGTGCCAGCAGTCTAGGACAGCCGGATACTGAAGCTTTCTTT
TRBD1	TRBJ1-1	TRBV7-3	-	CASSLRQGDMNTEAFF	TGTGCCAGCAGCTTAAGACAGGGTGATATGAACACTGAAGCTTTCTTT
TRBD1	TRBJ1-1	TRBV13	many	CASSSPDRAYTEAFF	TGTGCCAGCAGCTCACCGGACAGGGCCTACACTGAAGCTTTCTTT
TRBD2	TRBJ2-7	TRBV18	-	CASSPRGGGTLSEEQYF	TGTGCCAGCTCACCAAGGGGCGGGGGAACACTGTCTGAGGAGCAGTACTTC
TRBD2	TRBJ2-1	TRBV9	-	CASSPGGFLNEQFF	TGTGCCAGCAGCCCGGGGGGGTTTTTGAATGAGCAGTTCTTC
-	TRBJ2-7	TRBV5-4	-	CASSLAFPGLSSYEQYF	TGTGCCAGCAGCTTGGCATTCCCGGGACTGAGCTCCTACGAGCAGTACTTC
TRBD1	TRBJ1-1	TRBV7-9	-	CASSSTGREEINSAFF	TGTGCCAGCAGCTCGACAGGGAGAGAAGAGATTAATTCAGCTTTCTTT
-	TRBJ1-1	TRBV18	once	CASSPKGPGDTEAFF	TGTGCCAGCTCACCAAAGGGGCCGGGGGACACTGAAGCTTTCTTT
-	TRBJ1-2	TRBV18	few	CASSFGRGGGYTF	TGTGCCAGCTCGTTCGGCAGGGGTGGTGGCTACACCTTC
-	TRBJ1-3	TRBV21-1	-	CARYGNTIYF	TGTGCACGGTATGGAAACACCATATATTTT
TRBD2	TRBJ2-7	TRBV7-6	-	CASSSGTSGGLPYEQYF	TGTGCCAGCAGCTCTGGGACTAGCGGGGGGCTGCCCTACGAGCAGTACTTC
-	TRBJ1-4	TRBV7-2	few	CASSPTRVSEKLFF	TGTGCCAGCAGCCCCACCAGGGTTAGTGAAAAACTGTTTTTT
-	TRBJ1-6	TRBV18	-	CASSPIQVPSLLRNSPLHF	TGTGCCAGCTCACCGATACAGGTACCCTCCCTTCTCCGTAATTCACCCCTCCACTTT
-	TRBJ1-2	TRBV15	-	CATSRKYNTGDYGYTF	TGTGCCACCAGCAGGAAATACAACACAGGAGACTATGGCTACACCTTC
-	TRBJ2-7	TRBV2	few	CASRLGGLEQYF	TGTGCCAGCCGTTTAGGGGGATTGGAGCAGTACTTC
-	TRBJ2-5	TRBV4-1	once	CASSQVLGGAGGETQYF	TGCGCCAGCAGCCAGGTCCTTGGGGGGGCTGGAGGAGAGACCCAGTACTTC
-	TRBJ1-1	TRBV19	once	CATRGGVNEAFF	TGTGCCACCCGGGGTGGCGTAAATGAAGCTTTCTTT
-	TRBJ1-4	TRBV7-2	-	CASSLVGRTVANEKLFF	TGTGCCAGCAGCTTAGTGGGACGGACAGTCGCCAATGAAAAACTGTTTTTT
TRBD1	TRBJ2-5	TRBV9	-	CASSPRTGVKETQYF	TGTGCCAGCAGCCCCCGGACAGGGGTAAAAGAGACCCAGTACTTC
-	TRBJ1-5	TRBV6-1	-	CASSERSQHF	TGTGCCAGCAGTGAGAGGTCCCAGCATTTT
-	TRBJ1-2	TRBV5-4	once	CASSFIQSSLRPYVGYGYTF	TGTGCCAGCAGCTTTATCCAATCATCCCTTCGTCCTTACGTCGGCTATGGCTACACCTTC
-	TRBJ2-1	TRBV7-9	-	CASSSETILTYNEQFF	TGTGCCAGCAGCTCGGAGACTATCCTGACCTACAATGAGCAGTTCTTC
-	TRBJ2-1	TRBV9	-	CASSARGGGNEQFF	TGTGCCAGCAGCGCTAGAGGGGGGGGAAATGAGCAGTTCTTC
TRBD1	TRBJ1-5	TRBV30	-	CAWSVQGGQPQHF	TGTGCCTGGAGTGTACAGGGGGGCCAGCCCCAGCATTTT
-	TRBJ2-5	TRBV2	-	CASSEGLPLPETQYF	TGTGCCAGCAGTGAAGGACTCCCACTGCCAGAGACCCAGTACTTC
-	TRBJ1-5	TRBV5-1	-	CASSADSNSNQPQHF	TGCGCCAGCAGCGCGGACAGTAATAGCAATCAGCCCCAGCATTTT
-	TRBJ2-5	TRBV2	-	CASSRMGRETQYF	TGTGCCAGCAGCCGAATGGGGAGGGAGACCCAGTACTTC
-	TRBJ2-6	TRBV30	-	CASSLTGRGANVLTF	TGTGCCTCTAGTCTGACAGGCCGTGGGGCCAACGTCCTGACTTTC
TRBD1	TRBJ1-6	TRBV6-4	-	CASSETGEGSPLHF	TGTGCCAGCAGTGAGACAGGGGAGGGGTCACCCCTCCACTTT
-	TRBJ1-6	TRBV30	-	CAWRSGLTYNSPLHF	TGTGCCTGGAGGTCGGGGTTAACCTATAATTCACCCCTCCACTTT
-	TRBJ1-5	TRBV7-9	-	CASSLAGDQPQHF	TGTGCCAGCAGCTTAGCAGGGGATCAGCCCCAGCATTTT
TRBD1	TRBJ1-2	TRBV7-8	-	CASSLDPQGNYGYTF	TGTGCCAGCAGCTTAGACCCACAGGGGAACTATGGCTACACCTTC
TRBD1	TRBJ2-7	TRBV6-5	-	CASSLTGEDEQYF	TGTGCCAGCAGCCTGACAGGGGAAGACGAGCAGTACTTC
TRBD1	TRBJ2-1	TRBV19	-	CASSIRTGNYNEQFF	TGTGCCAGTAGTATTCGGACAGGGAACTACAATGAGCAGTTCTTC
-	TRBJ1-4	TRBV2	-	CASSEVGGHLNEKLFF	TGTGCCAGCAGTGAAGTTGGGGGACACCTTAATGAAAAACTGTTTTTT
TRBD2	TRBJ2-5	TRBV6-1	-	CASSAIAGGILETQYF	TGTGCCAGCAGTGCGATAGCGGGGGGAATCTTGGAGACCCAGTACTTC
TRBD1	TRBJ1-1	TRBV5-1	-	CASSLEGTGNTEAFF	TGCGCCAGCAGCTTGGAGGGGACAGGGAACACTGAAGCTTTCTTT
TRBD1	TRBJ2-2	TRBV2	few	CAGDRDTGELFF	TGTGCCGGTGACAGGGACACCGGGGAGCTGTTTTTT
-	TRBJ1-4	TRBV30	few	CAWNRGNNEKLFF	TGTGCCTGGAATAGGGGAAATAATGAAAAACTGTTTTTT
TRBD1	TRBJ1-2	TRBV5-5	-	CASSPRDSRNYGYTF	TGTGCCAGCAGCCCCCGGGACAGCCGTAACTATGGCTACACCTTC
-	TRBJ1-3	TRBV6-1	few	CASSELFTSSGNTIYF	TGTGCCAGCAGTGAATTGTTTACGAGCTCTGGAAACACCATATATTTT
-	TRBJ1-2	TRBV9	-	CASSVTQGSGYGYTF	TGTGCCAGCAGCGTAACCCAGGGATCGGGCTATGGCTACACCTTC
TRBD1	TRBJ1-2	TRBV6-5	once	CASSYQMDRNYGYTF	TGTGCCAGCAGTTACCAGATGGACAGGAACTATGGCTACACCTTC
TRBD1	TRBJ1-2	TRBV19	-	CASSTTITTGPKTGNYGYTF	TGTGCCAGTAGTACCACCATAACGACAGGGCCCAAAACCGGTAACTATGGCTACACCTTC